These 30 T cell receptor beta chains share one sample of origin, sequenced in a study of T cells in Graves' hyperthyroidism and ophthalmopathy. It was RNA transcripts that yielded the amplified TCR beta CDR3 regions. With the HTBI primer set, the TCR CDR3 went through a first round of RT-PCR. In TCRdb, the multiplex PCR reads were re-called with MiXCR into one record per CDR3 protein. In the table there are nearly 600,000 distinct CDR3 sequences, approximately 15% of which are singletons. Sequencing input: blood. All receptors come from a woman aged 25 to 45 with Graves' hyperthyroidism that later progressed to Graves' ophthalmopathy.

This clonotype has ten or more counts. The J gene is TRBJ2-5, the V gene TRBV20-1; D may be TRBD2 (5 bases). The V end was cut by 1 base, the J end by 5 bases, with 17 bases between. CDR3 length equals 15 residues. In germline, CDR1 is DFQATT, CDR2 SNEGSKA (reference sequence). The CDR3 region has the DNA TGCAGTGCTAGAGTAGGAGGTGGGATAGGGGAGACCCAGTACTTC. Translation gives CSARVGGGIGETQYF.

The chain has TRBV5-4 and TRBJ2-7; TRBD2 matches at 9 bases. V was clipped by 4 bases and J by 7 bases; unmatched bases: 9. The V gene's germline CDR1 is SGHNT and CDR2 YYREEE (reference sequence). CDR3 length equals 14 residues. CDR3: CASSMIAGVGEQYF. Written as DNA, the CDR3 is TGTGCCAGCAGCATGATAGCGGGAGTGGGAGAGCAGTACTTC.

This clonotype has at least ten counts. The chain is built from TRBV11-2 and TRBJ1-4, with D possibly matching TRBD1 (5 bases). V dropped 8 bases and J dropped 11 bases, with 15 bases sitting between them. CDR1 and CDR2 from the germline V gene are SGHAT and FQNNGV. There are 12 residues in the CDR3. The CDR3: CASSGGGWKLFF. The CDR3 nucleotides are TGTGCCAGCTCGGGGGGAGGTTGGAAACTGTTTTTT. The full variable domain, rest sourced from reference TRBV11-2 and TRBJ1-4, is EAGVAQSPRYKIIEKRQSVAFWCNPISGHATLYWYQQILGQGPKLLIQFQNNGVVDDSQLPKDRFSAERLKGVDSTLKIQPAKLEDSAVYLCASSGGGWKLFFGSGTQLSVL.

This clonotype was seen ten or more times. DNA of the CDR3: TGTGCCAGCAGATATCAAGGGGGCGGGCGTGAAAAACTGTTTTTT. Translated: CASRYQGGGREKLFF. The chain joins TRBV12-3 or TRBV12-4 to TRBJ1-4; 7 bases are shared with TRBD1. Trimming removed 6 bases from V and 7 bases from J; junction bases left unmatched: 11. The CDR3 is 15 amino acids.

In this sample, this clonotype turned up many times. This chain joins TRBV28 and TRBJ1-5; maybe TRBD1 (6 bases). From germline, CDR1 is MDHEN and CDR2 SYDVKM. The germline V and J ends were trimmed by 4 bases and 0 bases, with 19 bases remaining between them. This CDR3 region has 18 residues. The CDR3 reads CASSSGQRGIYSNQPQHF. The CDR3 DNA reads TGTGCCAGCAGTTCCGGACAGAGGGGGATTTATAGCAATCAGCCCCAGCATTTT.

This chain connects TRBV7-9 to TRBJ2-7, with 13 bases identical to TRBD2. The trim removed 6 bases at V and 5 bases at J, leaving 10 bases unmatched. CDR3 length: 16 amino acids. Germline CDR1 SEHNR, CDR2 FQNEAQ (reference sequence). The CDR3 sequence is CASRPGGTSGRDEQYF. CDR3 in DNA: TGTGCCAGCAGGCCCGGGGGAACTAGCGGGAGGGACGAGCAGTACTTC.

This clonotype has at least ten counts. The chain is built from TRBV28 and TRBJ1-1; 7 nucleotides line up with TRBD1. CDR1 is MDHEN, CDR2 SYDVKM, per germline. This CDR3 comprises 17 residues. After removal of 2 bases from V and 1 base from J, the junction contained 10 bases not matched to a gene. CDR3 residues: CASSLGQGGAWNTEAFF. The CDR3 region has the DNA TGTGCCAGCAGTTTAGGGCAGGGGGGGGCATGGAACACTGAAGCTTTCTTT.

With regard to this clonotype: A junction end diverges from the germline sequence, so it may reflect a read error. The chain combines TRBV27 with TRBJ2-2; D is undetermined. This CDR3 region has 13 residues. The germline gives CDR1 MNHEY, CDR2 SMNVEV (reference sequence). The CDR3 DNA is TGTGCCAGCAGTTTCGGTACCACCCGGGAGCTGTTTTTT. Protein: CASSFGTTRELFF.

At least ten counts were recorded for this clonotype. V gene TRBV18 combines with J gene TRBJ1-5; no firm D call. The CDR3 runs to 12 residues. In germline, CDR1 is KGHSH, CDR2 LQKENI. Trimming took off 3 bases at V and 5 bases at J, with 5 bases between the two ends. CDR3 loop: CASSPGDQPQHF. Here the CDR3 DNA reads TGTGCCAGCTCACCTGGGGATCAGCCCCAGCATTTT.

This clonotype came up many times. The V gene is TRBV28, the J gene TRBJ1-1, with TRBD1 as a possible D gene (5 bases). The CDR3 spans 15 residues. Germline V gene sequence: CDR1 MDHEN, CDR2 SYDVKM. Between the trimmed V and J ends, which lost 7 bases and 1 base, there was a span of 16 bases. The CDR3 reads CASNTGTYKNTEAFF. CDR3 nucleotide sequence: TGTGCCAGCAACACGGGGACTTACAAGAACACTGAAGCTTTCTTT.

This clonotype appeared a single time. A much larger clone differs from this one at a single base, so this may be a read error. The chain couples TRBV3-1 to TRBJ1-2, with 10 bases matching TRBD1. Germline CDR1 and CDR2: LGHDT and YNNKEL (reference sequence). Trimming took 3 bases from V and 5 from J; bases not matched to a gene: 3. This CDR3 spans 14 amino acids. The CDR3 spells CASSHRGQGYGYTF. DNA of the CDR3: TGTGCCAGCAGCCACAGGGGACAGGGGTATGGCTACACCTTC.

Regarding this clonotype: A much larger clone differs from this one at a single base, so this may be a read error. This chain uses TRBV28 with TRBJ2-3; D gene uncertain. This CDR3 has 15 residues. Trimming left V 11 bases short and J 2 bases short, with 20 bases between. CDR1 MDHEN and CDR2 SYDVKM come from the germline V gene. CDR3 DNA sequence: TGTGCCCCAGCGCCCCCCGCGAAGATCACAGATACGCAGTATTTT. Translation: CAPAPPAKITDTQYF.

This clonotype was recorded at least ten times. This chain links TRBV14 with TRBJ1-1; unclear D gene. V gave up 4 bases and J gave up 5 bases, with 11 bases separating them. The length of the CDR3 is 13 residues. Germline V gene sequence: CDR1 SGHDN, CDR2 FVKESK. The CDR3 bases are TGTGCCAGCAGCCTCGGAGTGGTAACTGAAGCTTTCTTT. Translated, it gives CASSLGVVTEAFF. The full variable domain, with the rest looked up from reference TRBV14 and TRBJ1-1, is EAGVTQFPSHSVIEKGQTVTLRCDPISGHDNLYWYRRVMGKEIKFLLHFVKESKQDESGMPNNRFLAERTGGTYSTLKVQPAELEDSGVYFCASSLGVVTEAFFGQGTRLTVV.

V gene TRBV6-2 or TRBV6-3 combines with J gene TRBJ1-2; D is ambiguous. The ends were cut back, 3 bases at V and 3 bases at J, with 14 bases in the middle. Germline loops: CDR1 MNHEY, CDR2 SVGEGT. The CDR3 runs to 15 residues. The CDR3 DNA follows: TGTGCCAGCAGTTATCGGATAGGAGACCACTATGGCTACACCTTC. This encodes CASSYRIGDHYGYTF.

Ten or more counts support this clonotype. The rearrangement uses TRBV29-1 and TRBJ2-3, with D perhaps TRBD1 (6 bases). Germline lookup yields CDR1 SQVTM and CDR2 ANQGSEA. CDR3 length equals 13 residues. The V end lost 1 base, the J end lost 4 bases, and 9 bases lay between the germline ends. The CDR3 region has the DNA TGCAGCGTTGAAGTGGGGGCATCAGATACGCAGTATTTT. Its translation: CSVEVGASDTQYF.

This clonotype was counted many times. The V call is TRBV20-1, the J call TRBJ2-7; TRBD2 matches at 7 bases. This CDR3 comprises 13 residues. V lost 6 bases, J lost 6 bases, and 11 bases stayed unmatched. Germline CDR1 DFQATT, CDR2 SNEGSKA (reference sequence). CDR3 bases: TGCAGTGCGCAACCCGGGGAGGGAGCCGAGCAGTACTTC. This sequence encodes CSAQPGEGAEQYF.

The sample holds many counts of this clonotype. The DNA of the CDR3 is TGCAGTGCTAGAGTCGGTTCTGGGTCCTACAATGAGCAGTTCTTC. This gives the protein CSARVGSGSYNEQFF. This chain connects TRBV20-1 to TRBJ2-1; D gene ambiguous. The CDR3 loop spans 15 amino acids. Trimming removed 1 base from V and 1 base from J, with 11 bases in between. The V gene's germline CDR1 is DFQATT and CDR2 SNEGSKA (reference sequence).

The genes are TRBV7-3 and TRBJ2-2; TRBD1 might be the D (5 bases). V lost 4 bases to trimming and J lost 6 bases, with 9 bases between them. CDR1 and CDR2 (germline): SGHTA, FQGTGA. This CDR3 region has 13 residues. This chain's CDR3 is CASSSRESGELFF. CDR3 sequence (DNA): TGTGCCAGCAGCTCCAGGGAATCCGGGGAGCTGTTTTTT. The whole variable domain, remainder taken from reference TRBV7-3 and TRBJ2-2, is GAGVSQTPSNKVTEKGKYVELRCDPISGHTALYWYRQSLGQGPEFLIYFQGTGAADDSGLPNDRFFAVRPEGSVSTLKIQRTERGDSAVYLCASSSRESGELFFGEGSRLTVL.

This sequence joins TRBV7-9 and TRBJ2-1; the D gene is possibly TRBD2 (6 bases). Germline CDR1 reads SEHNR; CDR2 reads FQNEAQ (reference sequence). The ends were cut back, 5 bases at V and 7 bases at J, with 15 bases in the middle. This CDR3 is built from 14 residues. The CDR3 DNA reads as TGTGCCAGCAGCCCACCGGGACTTCGAAATGAGCAGTTCTTC. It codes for CASSPPGLRNEQFF.

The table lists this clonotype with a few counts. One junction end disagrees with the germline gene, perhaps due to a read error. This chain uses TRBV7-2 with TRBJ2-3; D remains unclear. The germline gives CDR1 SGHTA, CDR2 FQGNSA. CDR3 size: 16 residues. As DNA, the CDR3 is TGTGCCGGCAGCCGCCAGCAGCAGCGAGGCTGGGATACGCAGTATTTT. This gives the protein CAGSRQQQRGWDTQYF.

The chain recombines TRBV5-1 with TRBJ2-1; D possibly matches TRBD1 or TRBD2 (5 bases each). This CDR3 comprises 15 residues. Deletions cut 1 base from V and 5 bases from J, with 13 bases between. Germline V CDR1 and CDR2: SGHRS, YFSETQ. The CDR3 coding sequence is TGCGCCAGCAGCTTGATGGGGGTCGGGGACAATGAGCAGTTCTTC. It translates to CASSLMGVGDNEQFF.

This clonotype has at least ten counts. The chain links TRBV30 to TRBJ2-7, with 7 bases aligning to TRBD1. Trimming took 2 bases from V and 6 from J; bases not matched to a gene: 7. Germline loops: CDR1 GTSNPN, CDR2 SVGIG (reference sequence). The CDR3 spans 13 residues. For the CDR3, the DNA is TGTGCCTGGAGTCCGACAGGGATGGGCGAGCAGTACTTC. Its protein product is CAWSPTGMGEQYF.

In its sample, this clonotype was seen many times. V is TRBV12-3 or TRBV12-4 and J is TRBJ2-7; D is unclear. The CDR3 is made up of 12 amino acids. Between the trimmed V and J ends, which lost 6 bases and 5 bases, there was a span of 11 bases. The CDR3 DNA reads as TGTGCCAGCAGCCCCTTTGCCCACGAGCAGTACTTC. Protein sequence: CASSPFAHEQYF.

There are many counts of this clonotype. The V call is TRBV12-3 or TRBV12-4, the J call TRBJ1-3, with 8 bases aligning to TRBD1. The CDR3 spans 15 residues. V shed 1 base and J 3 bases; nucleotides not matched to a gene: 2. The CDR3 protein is CASSLGRGLGNTIYF. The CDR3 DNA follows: TGTGCCAGCAGTTTAGGCAGGGGGCTTGGAAACACCATATATTTT.

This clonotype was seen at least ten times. The chain's CDR3 is CARRVAGRDNEQFF. Written as DNA, the CDR3 is TGTGCCCGCCGCGTGGCCGGGAGGGACAATGAGCAGTTCTTC. The rearrangement joins TRBV30 to TRBJ2-1; 8 nucleotides line up with TRBD2. CDR1 is GTSNPN, CDR2 SVGIG, per germline (reference sequence). The CDR3 is made up of 14 amino acids. V shed 8 bases and J 5 bases; nucleotides not matched to a gene: 11. The whole variable domain, filled in from reference TRBV30 and TRBJ2-1, reads SQTIHQWPATLVQPVGSPLSLECTVEGTSNPNLYWYRQAAGRGLQLLFYSVGIGQISSEVPQNLSASRPQDRQFILSSKKLLLSDSGFYLCARRVAGRDNEQFFGPGTRLTVL.

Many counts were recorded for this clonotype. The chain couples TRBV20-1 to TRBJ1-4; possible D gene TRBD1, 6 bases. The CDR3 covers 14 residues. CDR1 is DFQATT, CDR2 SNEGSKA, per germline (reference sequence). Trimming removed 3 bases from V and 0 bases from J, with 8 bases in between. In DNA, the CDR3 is TGCAGTGCTAGTGGACAGCCAACTAATGAAAAACTGTTTTTT. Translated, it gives CSASGQPTNEKLFF.

CDR3 residues: CASSLYLIGTGAGQPQHF. CDR3 nucleotide sequence: TGTGCCAGCAGTTTATATCTTATCGGGACAGGGGCTGGTCAGCCCCAGCATTTT. The rearrangement joins TRBV12-3 or TRBV12-4 to TRBJ1-5, with 10 bases identical to TRBD1. Trimming at V came to 2 bases and at J to 6 bases, leaving 13 bases not matched to a gene. The CDR3 loop spans 18 amino acids.

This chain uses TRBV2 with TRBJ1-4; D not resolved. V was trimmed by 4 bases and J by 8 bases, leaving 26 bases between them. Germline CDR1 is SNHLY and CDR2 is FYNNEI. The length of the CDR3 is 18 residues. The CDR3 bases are TGTGCCAGCAGTGGAAGGCGGCAAGCGGTGGGTGTAGGCGAAAAACTGTTTTTT. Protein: CASSGRRQAVGVGEKLFF.

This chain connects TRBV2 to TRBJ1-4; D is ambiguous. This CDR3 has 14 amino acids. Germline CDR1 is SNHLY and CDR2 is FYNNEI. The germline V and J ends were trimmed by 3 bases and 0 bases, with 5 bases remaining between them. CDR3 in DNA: TGTGCCAGCAGTGACCCCCCAACTAATGAAAAACTGTTTTTT. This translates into CASSDPPTNEKLFF.

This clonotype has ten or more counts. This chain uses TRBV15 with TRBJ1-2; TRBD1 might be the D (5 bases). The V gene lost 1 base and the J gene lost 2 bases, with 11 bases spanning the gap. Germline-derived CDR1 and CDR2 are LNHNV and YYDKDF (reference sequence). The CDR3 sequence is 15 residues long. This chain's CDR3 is CATSRAGQSNYGYTF. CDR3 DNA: TGTGCCACCAGCAGAGCGGGGCAGAGCAACTATGGCTACACCTTC.